These T cell receptor beta chains were read from a single sample in a study of shared clonotypes between healthy human individuals. Libraries were prepared by immunoSEQ multiplex PCR; TCRdb keeps only in-frame clonotypes and omits some of them. Here the sample spans fewer than 1.8 million clones, around 98.5% being singletons. Sequenced material: naive CD4+ T cells sorted from blood. The receptors here all came from a man aged 30 to 39 in good health. CDR3s include the opening cysteine and the closing phenylalanine or tryptophan. Fields, in order: D gene, V gene, clone size, J gene, CDR3 DNA, CDR3 protein. The D gene is left open where the match is weak. Where a row states a size, it is once, few, many or the class of an expanded clone; other rows omit it.

D: .
V: TRBV14
size: once
J: TRBJ2-5
DNA: TGTGCCAGCAGCCAATCCAAGGGAAGCAACCTTCAAGAGACCCAGTACTTC
CDR3: CASSQSKGSNLQETQYF

D: .
V: TRBV18
size: .
J: TRBJ2-1
DNA: TGTGCCAGCTCACCAACGGAGGGAGCCCCATGGAGCTCCTACAATGAGCAGTTCTTC
CDR3: CASSPTEGAPWSSYNEQFF

D: .
V: TRBV28
size: .
J: TRBJ1-1
DNA: TGTGCCAGCAGTTACCGGGCTGAAGCTTTCTTT
CDR3: CASSYRAEAFF

D: TRBD2
V: TRBV19
size: .
J: TRBJ2-1
DNA: TGTGCCAGTAGTATCGAGGGACTAGCTAGGGGGGGGCAGTTCTTC
CDR3: CASSIEGLARGGQFF

D: .
V: TRBV27
size: .
J: TRBJ2-2
DNA: TGTGCCAGCAGTTACCAACGGACTAGGGGGGCCGGGGAGCTGTTTTTT
CDR3: CASSYQRTRGAGELFF

D: .
V: TRBV2
size: .
J: TRBJ1-1
DNA: TGTGCCAGCAATATCGTGAGGGGAGAGGAAGCTTTCTTT
CDR3: CASNIVRGEEAFF

D: .
V: TRBV11-3
size: .
J: TRBJ2-1
DNA: TGTGCCAGCAGCTTAGGGGGCCAGCATGAGCAGTTCTTC
CDR3: CASSLGGQHEQFF

D: .
V: TRBV30
size: .
J: TRBJ2-1
DNA: TGCGCGGCATCCTACAATGAGCAGTTCTTC
CDR3: CAASYNEQFF

D: TRBD2
V: TRBV7-3
size: .
J: TRBJ2-1
DNA: TGTGCCAGCAGCTTAAGGGTCGGACTAGCGGGAACCCTCTCTGGGAATGAGCAGTTCTTC
CDR3: CASSLRVGLAGTLSGNEQFF

D: .
V: TRBV5-4
size: .
J: TRBJ1-3
DNA: TGTGCCAGCAGCCTGGCGGGTCATTCCTCTGGAAACACCATATATTTT
CDR3: CASSLAGHSSGNTIYF

D: .
V: TRBV27
size: .
J: TRBJ2-2
DNA: TGTGCCAGCAGTTTACCTAGCGTCCCGAACACCGGGGAGCTGTTTTTT
CDR3: CASSLPSVPNTGELFF

D: TRBD2
V: TRBV27
size: .
J: TRBJ2-1
DNA: TGTGCCAGCAATACGAAGGGACTAGCGGGGAATGAGCAGTTCTTC
CDR3: CASNTKGLAGNEQFF

D: .
V: TRBV28
size: .
J: TRBJ2-5
DNA: TGTGCCAGCACTGTAGCGTACCAAGAGACCCAGTACTTC
CDR3: CASTVAYQETQYF

D: .
V: TRBV18
size: .
J: TRBJ2-7
DNA: TGTGCCAGCTCACCACGCCAGGGGAGATACGAGCAGTACTTC
CDR3: CASSPRQGRYEQYF

D: TRBD2
V: TRBV2
size: .
J: TRBJ2-3
DNA: TGTGCCAGCAGGGGGGGACTAACTAGCACAGATACGCAGTATTTT
CDR3: CASRGGLTSTDTQYF

D: .
V: TRBV21-1
size: .
J: TRBJ2-7
DNA: TGTGCCAGCAGCAAAGGGGGGACAGGGAACGAGCAGTACTTC
CDR3: CASSKGGTGNEQYF

D: TRBD2
V: TRBV5-1
size: .
J: TRBJ2-2
DNA: TGCGCCAGCAGCTTGGCTACTGGGACTAGTGTGTCTGGCGGGGAGCTGTTTTTT
CDR3: CASSLATGTSVSGGELFF

D: TRBD2
V: TRBV10-2
size: .
J: TRBJ2-1
DNA: TGCGCCAGCAATGGACTAGCGGGAGAGCAGCAGTTCTTC
CDR3: CASNGLAGEQQFF

D: TRBD2
V: TRBV27
size: .
J: TRBJ2-7
DNA: TGTGCCAGCAGTGTTTGGGCGGGAGGGGGGATAGACGAGCAGTACTTC
CDR3: CASSVWAGGGIDEQYF

D: TRBD2
V: TRBV5-4
size: .
J: TRBJ2-3
DNA: TGTGCCAGCAGCTCAGGACTAGCGGGGGTTACAGATACGCAGTATTTT
CDR3: CASSSGLAGVTDTQYF

D: TRBD2
V: TRBV29-1
size: .
J: TRBJ2-1
DNA: TGCAGCGTTGGACTAGCGGTCTCTCCCCCCCGGAATGAGCAGTTCTTC
CDR3: CSVGLAVSPPRNEQFF

D: .
V: TRBV9
size: .
J: TRBJ1-1
DNA: TGTGCCAGCAGCGGCACAGGGAGGGACACTGAAGCTTTCTTT
CDR3: CASSGTGRDTEAFF

D: TRBD1
V: TRBV6-5
size: once
J: TRBJ1-5
DNA: TGTGCCAGCAGTTACGAGACAGGGGGCAATCAGCCCCAGCATTTT
CDR3: CASSYETGGNQPQHF

D: .
V: TRBV28
size: .
J: TRBJ1-1
DNA: TGTGCCAGCAGCCCCTCAACAGGGCCCGCTTTCTTT
CDR3: CASSPSTGPAFF

D: .
V: TRBV6-4
size: .
J: TRBJ1-2
DNA: TGTGCCAGCAGTGTAGGTCGGGGGCGACTGAACTATGGCTACACCTTC
CDR3: CASSVGRGRLNYGYTF

D: .
V: TRBV9
size: .
J: TRBJ2-1
DNA: TGTGCCAGCAGCGTAGGCGATATCTACAATGAGCAGTTCTTC
CDR3: CASSVGDIYNEQFF

D: .
V: TRBV5-1
size: .
J: TRBJ2-3
DNA: TGCGCCAGCAGCTACCGGGACAACACAGATACGCAGTATTTT
CDR3: CASSYRDNTDTQYF

D: .
V: TRBV4-3
size: once
J: TRBJ2-3
DNA: TGCGCCAGCAGCCAGGGAAACGGGGATACGCAGTATTTT
CDR3: CASSQGNGDTQYF

D: .
V: TRBV6-6
size: .
J: TRBJ2-7
DNA: TGTGCCAGCCGCCACCCCGGTACAGGGCGAGAGCAGTACTTC
CDR3: CASRHPGTGREQYF

D: .
V: TRBV5-4
size: .
J: TRBJ1-1
DNA: TGTGCCAGCAGCTTGCGGCTTGGAGAGGGTGAAGCTTTCTTT
CDR3: CASSLRLGEGEAFF

D: .
V: TRBV19
size: .
J: TRBJ2-1
DNA: TGTGCCAGTAGCCTTACTAGAGGCTCCTACAATGAGCAGTTCTTC
CDR3: CASSLTRGSYNEQFF

D: .
V: TRBV5-1
size: .
J: TRBJ2-2
DNA: TGCGCCAGCAGCTTGAGGATTCTGGGTACAAACACCGGGGAGCTGTTTTTT
CDR3: CASSLRILGTNTGELFF

D: TRBD2
V: TRBV5-5
size: .
J: TRBJ2-1
DNA: TGTGCCAGCAGCTTGGGCGGGGGCTCCTACAATGAGCAGTTCTTC
CDR3: CASSLGGGSYNEQFF

D: .
V: TRBV6-1
size: .
J: TRBJ1-5
DNA: TGTGCCAGCAGTGAAGGGCTGCGAGGGCAGCCCCAGCATTTT
CDR3: CASSEGLRGQPQHF

D: TRBD2
V: TRBV7-2
size: .
J: TRBJ2-1
DNA: TGTGCCAGCAGCCCTAGCGGGAGCTCCTACAATGAGCAGTTCTTC
CDR3: CASSPSGSSYNEQFF

D: TRBD1
V: TRBV9
size: .
J: TRBJ2-1
DNA: TGTGCCAGCAGCTTCCAGACAGGGATTTCCTACAATGAGCAGTTCTTC
CDR3: CASSFQTGISYNEQFF

D: TRBD2
V: TRBV28
size: .
J: TRBJ2-1
DNA: TGTGCCAGCAGTTCCTGGCGGGAGGGCCTCGCCTACAATGAGCAGTTCTTC
CDR3: CASSSWREGLAYNEQFF

D: .
V: TRBV14
size: .
J: TRBJ2-7
DNA: TGTGCCAGCAGCTCTGGACAGAACCCCTACGAGCAGTACTTC
CDR3: CASSSGQNPYEQYF

D: TRBD1
V: TRBV6-5
size: .
J: TRBJ1-1
DNA: TGTGCCAGCAGTCGACAGGGTAGCACTGAAGCTTTCTTT
CDR3: CASSRQGSTEAFF

D: TRBD1
V: TRBV5-1
size: .
J: TRBJ2-3
DNA: TGCGCCAGCAGCCCCCAACGTACAGGGGATTTGGGCACAGATACGCAGTATTTT
CDR3: CASSPQRTGDLGTDTQYF

D: .
V: TRBV29-1
size: .
J: TRBJ1-1
DNA: TGCAGCGCTGAAAAGGGGGTAGGCACTGAAGCTTTCTTT
CDR3: CSAEKGVGTEAFF

D: .
V: TRBV10-1
size: .
J: TRBJ2-3
DNA: TGCGCCAGCAGCGGGGACAGCACAGATACGCAGTATTTT
CDR3: CASSGDSTDTQYF

D: .
V: TRBV4-3
size: .
J: TRBJ2-7
DNA: TGCGCCAGCAGCCAGGAGCGACAGGTCTCCTACGAGCAGTACTTC
CDR3: CASSQERQVSYEQYF

D: .
V: TRBV10-3
size: .
J: TRBJ2-7
DNA: TGTGCCGCCAGGGAAAGGTACGAGCAGTACTTC
CDR3: CAARERYEQYF

D: .
V: TRBV18
size: .
J: TRBJ1-1
DNA: TGTGCCAGCTCACCACTGCAGGAGAACACTGAAGCTTTCTTT
CDR3: CASSPLQENTEAFF

D: .
V: TRBV7-8
size: .
J: TRBJ2-3
DNA: TGTGCCAGCAGCCCAATGGGAGATACGCAGTATTTT
CDR3: CASSPMGDTQYF

D: .
V: TRBV29-1
size: .
J: TRBJ2-7
DNA: TGCAGCGTTGATAGTTTCGGTTCAAGGGAGAAGCAGTACTTC
CDR3: CSVDSFGSREKQYF

D: TRBD1
V: TRBV5-6
size: .
J: TRBJ1-2
DNA: TGTGCCAGCAGCTATGACAGGGGGCCCTACGGCTACACCTTC
CDR3: CASSYDRGPYGYTF

D: TRBD1
V: TRBV7-9
size: .
J: TRBJ2-7
DNA: TGTGCCAGCACCGAGACAGGGCGCTCCCCCCAGTACTTC
CDR3: CASTETGRSPQYF

D: .
V: TRBV5-8
size: .
J: TRBJ1-5
DNA: TGTGCCAGCAGCGGCGGGACAACTAGCAATCAGCCCCAGCATTTT
CDR3: CASSGGTTSNQPQHF

D: .
V: TRBV5-4
size: .
J: TRBJ2-7
DNA: TGTGCCAGCAGCTTGGATACCTACGAGCAGTACTTC
CDR3: CASSLDTYEQYF

D: .
V: TRBV2
size: .
J: TRBJ2-2
DNA: TGTGCCAGCAGGTCAGAGAACACCGGGGAGCTGTTTTTT
CDR3: CASRSENTGELFF

D: .
V: TRBV4-3
size: .
J: TRBJ1-2
DNA: TGCGCCAGCAGCCAAGATACATCCCCTAACTATGGCTACACCTTC
CDR3: CASSQDTSPNYGYTF

D: .
V: TRBV7-9
size: .
J: TRBJ1-1
DNA: TGTGCCAGCAGCTTAGGGACACACAACACTGAAGCTTTCTTT
CDR3: CASSLGTHNTEAFF